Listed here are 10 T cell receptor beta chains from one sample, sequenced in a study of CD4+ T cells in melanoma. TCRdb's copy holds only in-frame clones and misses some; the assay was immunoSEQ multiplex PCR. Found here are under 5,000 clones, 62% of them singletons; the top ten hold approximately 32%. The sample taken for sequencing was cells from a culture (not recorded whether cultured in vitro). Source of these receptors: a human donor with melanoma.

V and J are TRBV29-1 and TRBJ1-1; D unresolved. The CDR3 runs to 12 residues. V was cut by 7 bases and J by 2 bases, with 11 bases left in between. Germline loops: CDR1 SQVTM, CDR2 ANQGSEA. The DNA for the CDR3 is TGCAGCGCATTAGACGGAAACACTGAAGCTTTCTTT. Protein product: CSALDGNTEAFF.

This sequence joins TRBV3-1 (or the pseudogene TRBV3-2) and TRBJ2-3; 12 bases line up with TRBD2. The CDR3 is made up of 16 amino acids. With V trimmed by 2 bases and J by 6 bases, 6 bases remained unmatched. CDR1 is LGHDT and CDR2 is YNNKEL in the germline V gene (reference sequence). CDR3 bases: TGTGCCAGCAGCCAAAGACTAGCGGGGGAAGCGGATACGCAGTATTTT. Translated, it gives CASSQRLAGEADTQYF.

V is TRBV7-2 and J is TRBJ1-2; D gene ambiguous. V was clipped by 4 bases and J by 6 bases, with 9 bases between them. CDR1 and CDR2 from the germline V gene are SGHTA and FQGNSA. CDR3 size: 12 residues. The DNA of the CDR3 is TGTGCCAGCAGCTATCACAGCGATGGCTACACCTTC. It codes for CASSYHSDGYTF.

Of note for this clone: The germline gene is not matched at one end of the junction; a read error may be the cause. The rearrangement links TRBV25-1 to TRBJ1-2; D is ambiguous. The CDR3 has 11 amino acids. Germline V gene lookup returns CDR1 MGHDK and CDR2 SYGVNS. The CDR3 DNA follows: TGTGCCAGCGGACCGGACTACGGCTACACCTTC. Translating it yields CASGPDYGYTF.

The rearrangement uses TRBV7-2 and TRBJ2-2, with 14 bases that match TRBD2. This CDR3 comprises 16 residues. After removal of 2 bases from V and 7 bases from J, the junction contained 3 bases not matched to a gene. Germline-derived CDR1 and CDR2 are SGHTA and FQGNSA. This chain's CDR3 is CASSLSGTSGGGELFF. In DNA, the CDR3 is TGTGCCAGCAGCTTATCCGGGACTAGCGGGGGCGGGGAGCTGTTTTTT.

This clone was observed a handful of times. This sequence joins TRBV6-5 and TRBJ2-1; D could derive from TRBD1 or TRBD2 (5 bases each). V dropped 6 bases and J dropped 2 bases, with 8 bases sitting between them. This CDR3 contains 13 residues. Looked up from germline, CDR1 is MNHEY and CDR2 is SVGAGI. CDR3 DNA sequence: TGTGCCAGCAGCCCGGGACCCTACAATGAGCAGTTCTTC. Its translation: CASSPGPYNEQFF.

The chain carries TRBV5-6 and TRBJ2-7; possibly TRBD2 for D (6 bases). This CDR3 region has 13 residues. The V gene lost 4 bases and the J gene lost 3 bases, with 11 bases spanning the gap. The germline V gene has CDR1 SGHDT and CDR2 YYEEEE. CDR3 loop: CASSRDLIYEQYF. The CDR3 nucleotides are TGTGCCAGCAGCCGGGACTTGATCTACGAGCAGTACTTC.

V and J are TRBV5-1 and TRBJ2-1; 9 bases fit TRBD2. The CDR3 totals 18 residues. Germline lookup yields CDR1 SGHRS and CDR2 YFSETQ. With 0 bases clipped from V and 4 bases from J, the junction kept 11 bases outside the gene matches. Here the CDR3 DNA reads TGCGCCAGCAGCTTGGGAGACATCCAGCGGGGGGATTACAATGAGCAGTTCTTC. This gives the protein CASSLGDIQRGDYNEQFF.

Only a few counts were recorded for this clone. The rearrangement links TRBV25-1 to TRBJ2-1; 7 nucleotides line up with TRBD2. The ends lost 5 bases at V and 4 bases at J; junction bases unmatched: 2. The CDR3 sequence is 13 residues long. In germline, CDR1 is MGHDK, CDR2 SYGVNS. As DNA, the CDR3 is TGTGCCAGCAGTCGCGGGGGATACAATGAGCAGTTCTTC. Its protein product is CASSRGGYNEQFF.

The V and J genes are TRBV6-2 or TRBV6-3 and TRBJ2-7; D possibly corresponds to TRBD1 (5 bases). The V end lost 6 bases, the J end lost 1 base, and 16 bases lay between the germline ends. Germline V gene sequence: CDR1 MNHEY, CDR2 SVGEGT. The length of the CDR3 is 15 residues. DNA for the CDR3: TGTGCCAGCAGCGTAGAGGCAGGGATTTCCTACGAGCAGTACTTC. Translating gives CASSVEAGISYEQYF.